This is a list of T cell receptor beta chains from one sample in a study of T cell clusters in autoimmune cytopenias. TCRdb re-called the multiplex PCR reads, yielding one record per CDR3 amino acid sequence without DNA. The sample has a few thousand distinct CDR3 sequences. Sequences were obtained from peripheral blood. The receptors were gathered from a human donor with an autoimmune cytopenia or autoimmune hepatitis (not recorded which). Each CDR3 is given with its conserved first and last residue. A row's size may be missing; if present it is once, few, many or a size class.

medium-sized TRBJ1-6 TRBV18 CASSPTGGNSPLHF
NA TRBJ1-2 TRBV6-5 CASSAGTGPYGYTF
NA TRBJ2-1 TRBV20-1 CSASRTAYNEQFF
medium-sized TRBJ2-1 TRBV6-5 CASSETGIEQFF
NA TRBJ2-7 TRBV5-4 CASSLAGGGRRYEQYF
medium-sized TRBJ1-6 TRBV19 CASPSYRCAYNSPLHF
medium-sized TRBJ1-2 TRBV29-1 CSARVLTGQGAEGYTF
NA TRBJ2-3 TRBV20-1 CSASGTDTQYF
medium-sized TRBJ1-5 TRBV6-5 CASTDRRGSNQPQHF
NA TRBJ1-2 TRBV19 CASSIDGQGLYGYTF
medium-sized TRBJ2-7 TRBV6-5 CASSYQRGEQYF
medium-sized TRBJ2-2 TRBV19 CASSIQLGADSTGELFF
medium-sized TRBJ1-6 TRBV30 CAWGTASYNSPLHF
NA TRBJ2-1 TRBV7-9 CASSLTAINEQFF
NA TRBJ1-1 TRBV7-6 CASSPRQATNTEAFF
NA TRBJ2-7 TRBV24-1 CATSDTGTSDEQYF
NA TRBJ1-2 TRBV10-3 CAIKLQGAEGYTF
NA TRBJ2-7 TRBV30 CAGRKKAFYEQYF
NA TRBJ2-1 TRBV12-3/TRBV12-4 CASSHRGEGGGKEQVF
NA TRBJ2-7 TRBV18 CASSPPAGTGGRYEQYF
NA TRBJ1-1 TRBV6-4 CASSERQGGSTEAFF
NA TRBJ2-2 TRBV20-1 CSARDFRGDLGELFF
medium-sized TRBJ2-5 TRBV12-3/TRBV12-4 CASKGRQETQYF
medium-sized TRBJ2-7 TRBV27 CASSTPLGYEQYF
medium-sized TRBJ2-3 TRBV6-4 CASSAGTTSTDTQYF
medium-sized TRBJ2-2 TRBV6-5 CASSDSTTINTGELFF
NA TRBJ2-5 TRBV7-6 CASSFWGKETQYF
medium-sized TRBJ2-5 TRBV27 CASSYAGRGQETQYF
NA TRBJ1-1 TRBV19 CASSIVGHEGEAFF
NA TRBJ1-2 TRBV6-2/TRBV6-3 CASTPGGFNYGYTF
NA TRBJ2-2 TRBV5-1 CASSSYISPNTGELFF
NA TRBJ1-1 TRBV20-1 CSAAGGPNTEAFF
medium-sized TRBJ2-1 TRBV6-1 CASSEVGATGQFF
NA TRBJ1-2 TRBV28 CASDPLGGGYTF
NA TRBJ1-1 TRBV30 CAWSVLFHTEAFF
NA TRBJ2-5 TRBV18 CASSTGLAGAEDTQYF
hyperexpanded TRBJ2-2 TRBV6-2/TRBV6-3 CASSYTSGGAHTGELFF
NA TRBJ1-1 TRBV11-1 CASSSNSDFRNTEAFF
medium-sized TRBJ1-5 TRBV12-3/TRBV12-4 CASSGTGSNQPQHF
medium-sized TRBJ2-7 TRBV29-1 CSVEDPPGTSGIYEQYF
NA TRBJ1-2 TRBV10-3 CAISERGGFYGYTF